These T cell receptor beta chains were read from a single sample in a study of blood T cell repertoires in COVID-19. Here immunoSEQ multiplex PCR was the method, and the copy in TCRdb shows in-frame clones only, minus some. Counted here are fewer than 100,000 clones, roughly nine tenths occurring once; the ten biggest clones make up under 2%. Sequenced: peripheral blood. These receptor sequences come from a woman aged 45 to 65 in a cohort sampled during active COVID-19. Both conserved end residues are part of each CDR3. Fields, in order: clone size, D gene, V gene, J gene, CDR3 DNA, CDR3 protein. A D gene is named only where the DNA matches it firmly. Clone size appears in some rows only: once, few, many, or a class for an expanded clone.

-	TRBD1	TRBV2	TRBJ2-3	TGTGCCAGCAGATATCTGTCCGGGACAGGGGCACTTAGCACAGATACGCAGTATTTT	CASRYLSGTGALSTDTQYF
-	-	TRBV2	TRBJ2-3	TGTGCCAGCAGTGTGGAGGGACAGAACACAGATACGCAGTATTTT	CASSVEGQNTDTQYF
-	-	TRBV18	TRBJ2-1	TGTGCCAGCCAAACCAGCGGCCACGATTACTACAATGAGCAGTTCTTC	CASQTSGHDYYNEQFF
-	-	TRBV27	TRBJ2-1	TGTGCCAGCAGTTCCCATTCAGGGGGGTATACTCCTTACAATGAGCAGTTCTTC	CASSSHSGGYTPYNEQFF
-	TRBD1	TRBV16	TRBJ1-5	TGTGCCAGCAGCCAATCCACAGGGGGCGCGGGTCAGCCCCAGCATTTT	CASSQSTGGAGQPQHF
-	TRBD1	TRBV6-6	TRBJ2-1	TGTGCCAGCAGTTACCCCGACAGGGGCAATGAGCAGTTCTTC	CASSYPDRGNEQFF
-	TRBD1	TRBV5-1	TRBJ1-5	TGCGCCAGCAGCTTGGCACCGAGCACAGGGGGCAATCAGCCCCAGCATTTT	CASSLAPSTGGNQPQHF
once	-	TRBV6-6	TRBJ2-7	TGTGCCAGCAGTTACTCGACAGACGAGCAGTACTTC	CASSYSTDEQYF
-	-	TRBV19	TRBJ2-1	TGTGCCAGTAGCTCAGGGGCCGAACCCAATGAGCAGTTCTTC	CASSSGAEPNEQFF
-	TRBD1	TRBV7-3	TRBJ2-7	TGTGCCAGCAGCCCGGGTGGGACAGGCCTCTACGAGCAGTACTTC	CASSPGGTGLYEQYF
-	TRBD2	TRBV5-1	TRBJ2-2	TGCGCCAGCAGCCCCCGGGGGGAGGTCACCGGGGAGCTGTTTTTT	CASSPRGEVTGELFF
-	-	TRBV21-1	TRBJ2-7	TGTGCCAGCTACCGACAGGGGGGCTCTGCGGACAGGAGCTCCTACGAGCAGTACTTC	CASYRQGGSADRSSYEQYF
-	-	TRBV18	TRBJ1-1	TGTGCCAGCTCACCACGAACAGTGTTTGGCACTGAAGCTTTCTTT	CASSPRTVFGTEAFF
-	-	TRBV3-1/TRBV3-2	TRBJ1-5	TGTGCCAGCAGCCTGGGGCAGGGGCTCCGGCCCCAGCATTTT	CASSLGQGLRPQHF
-	-	TRBV5-1	TRBJ2-1	TGCGCCAGCAGTCCCGAAGGGGGCTCCTACAATGAGCAGTTCTTC	CASSPEGGSYNEQFF
-	-	TRBV6-1	TRBJ2-3	TGTGCCAGCAGTGAGGGGAGTGGTCGTACAGATACGCAGTATTTT	CASSEGSGRTDTQYF
once	TRBD1	TRBV19	TRBJ2-1	TGTGCCAGTAGTCGGCCCGGGACAGGGTCGGTAAATGAGCAGTTCTTC	CASSRPGTGSVNEQFF
-	-	TRBV19	TRBJ2-7	TGTGCCAGTAGTAGTCGAGCGGATGTTGGCTCCTACGAGCAGTACTTC	CASSSRADVGSYEQYF
-	-	TRBV5-1	TRBJ1-1	TGCGCCAGCAGCCCCGGGGGTGGCCCGATGAGGACTGAAGCTTTCTTT	CASSPGGGPMRTEAFF
-	-	TRBV5-1	TRBJ2-5	TGCGCCAGCAGGACAGACCAAGAGACCCAGTACTTC	CASRTDQETQYF
once	TRBD1	TRBV27	TRBJ2-7	TGTGCCAGCAGTTCCCGGACAGGGAACTACGAGCAGTACTTC	CASSSRTGNYEQYF
-	TRBD1	TRBV12-5	TRBJ1-1	TGTGCTAGTGGTTTGGTATCGCACAGGGGGGCTGAAGCTTTCTTT	CASGLVSHRGAEAFF
-	-	TRBV12-3/TRBV12-4	TRBJ1-1	TGTGCCAGCAGTTTACCAGGGCCCACTGAAGCTTTCTTT	CASSLPGPTEAFF
once	TRBD1	TRBV5-1	TRBJ2-2	TGCGCCAGCAGCTTGGGAGACAGGGGCTACACCGGGGAGCTGTTTTTT	CASSLGDRGYTGELFF
-	-	TRBV3-1/TRBV3-2	TRBJ2-1	TGTGCCAGCAGCCATCTCCAGGGATCCTACAATGAGCAGTTCTTC	CASSHLQGSYNEQFF
-	TRBD2	TRBV11-3	TRBJ2-7	TGTGCCAGCAGCCCACTGTGGGGGGGCTACGAGCAGTACTTC	CASSPLWGGYEQYF
-	-	TRBV12-5	TRBJ1-1	TGTGCTAGTGGTTTACCCAGGGTTGCTGAAGCTTTCTTT	CASGLPRVAEAFF
-	TRBD1	TRBV11-2	TRBJ2-5	TGTGCCAGCAGCACTTTCCGGGACAGGCAAGAGACCCAGTACTTC	CASSTFRDRQETQYF
-	-	TRBV30	TRBJ1-5	TGTGCCTGGAATATAAACAATCAGCCCCAGCATTTT	CAWNINNQPQHF